Presented here are 21 T cell receptor beta chains from one specimen sequenced in a study of response to subunit inactivated influenza vaccine. TCRdb independently ran MiXCR on the RT-PCR reads; one entry per CDR3 protein. The table lists hundreds of thousands of distinct CDR3 sequences, about 25% of them singletons. Sequencing was performed on CD4+ T cells sorted from PBMCs, taken roughly 5 days after vaccination. The receptors originated from a man aged 50 to 60 who received an inactivated influenza vaccine.

This clonotype appeared a few times. The chain joins TRBV7-2 to TRBJ1-4, with a tentative D call TRBD1 (6 bases). V gave up 4 bases and J gave up 0 bases, with 9 bases separating them. Germline CDR1 SGHTA, CDR2 FQGNSA. This CDR3 has 15 amino acids. CDR3 loop: CASSSGAPTNEKLFF. The CDR3 nucleotides are TGTGCCAGCAGCTCAGGGGCTCCAACTAATGAAAAACTGTTTTTT.

This clonotype was found a few times. The chain links TRBV11-2 to TRBJ2-5; no definite D call. The V gene's germline CDR1 is SGHAT and CDR2 FQNNGV. This CDR3 comprises 14 residues. With 0 bases removed from V and 5 bases from J, the gap between germline ends came to 10 bases. CDR3 bases: TGTGCCAGCAGCTTAGATAGGGTTCGGGAGACCCAGTACTTC. Translation: CASSLDRVRETQYF.

CDR3: CASSMKGRESNQPQHF. The CDR3 DNA reads TGTGCCAGTAGTATGAAAGGCAGGGAAAGCAATCAGCCCCAGCATTTT. V and J are TRBV19 and TRBJ1-5; a possible D gene is TRBD1 (5 bases). This CDR3 is 16 amino acids long. The V end was cut by 3 bases, the J end by 1 base, with 13 bases between. Germline CDR1 is LNHDA and CDR2 is SQIVND (reference sequence).

CDR3 DNA: TGCGCCAGCAGCTTAGGACATACGAACACCGGGGAGCTGTTTTTT. This sequence encodes CASSLGHTNTGELFF. J is TRBJ2-2 and V is TRBV5-1; weak D call: TRBD1 (5 bases). Trimming removed 2 bases at V and 0 bases at J, with 8 bases between. This CDR3 region has 15 residues. Germline CDR1 is SGHRS and CDR2 is YFSETQ.

The V gene is TRBV6-1, the J gene TRBJ1-4; D ambiguous. V was pared by 6 bases and J by 7 bases, with 15 bases between. The CDR3 covers 14 residues. Germline assignment: CDR1 MNHNS and CDR2 SASEGT. CDR3 amino acids: CASRDEGAGEKLFF. The DNA of the CDR3 is TGTGCCAGCAGGGACGAGGGTGCGGGTGAAAAACTGTTTTTT.

The chain recombines TRBV6-2 or TRBV6-3 with TRBJ1-1; no clear D. The CDR3 is made up of 15 amino acids. Deletions cut 7 bases from V and 0 bases from J, with 15 bases between. Germline V gene sequence: CDR1 MNHEY, CDR2 SVGEGT. The CDR3 sequence is CASTTPGTMNTEAFF. DNA of the CDR3: TGTGCCAGCACCACTCCGGGCACAATGAACACTGAAGCTTTCTTT.

The chain carries TRBV7-2 and TRBJ1-2, with D tentatively TRBD1 (5 bases). In germline, CDR1 is SGHTA, CDR2 FQGNSA. V lost 0 bases and J lost 1, with 9 bases in between. CDR3 length equals 15 residues. CDR3 sequence (DNA): TGTGCCAGCAGCTTAGCTCTTGACAGTAACTATGGCTACACCTTC. It yields the protein CASSLALDSNYGYTF. The full variable domain, rest sourced from reference TRBV7-2 and TRBJ1-2, is GAGVSQSPSNKVTEKGKDVELRCDPISGHTALYWYRQSLGQGLEFLIYFQGNSAPDKSGLPSDRFSAERTGGSVSTLTIQRTQQEDSAVYLCASSLALDSNYGYTFGSGTRLTVV.

In DNA, the CDR3 is TGTGCCAGTAGTCCCCAGACCAGAGGCGAGCAGTACTTC. This codes for CASSPQTRGEQYF. This chain joins TRBV19 and TRBJ2-7; D gene uncertain. With 5 bases removed from V and 6 bases from J, the gap between germline ends came to 14 bases. Germline V gives CDR1 LNHDA, CDR2 SQIVND (reference sequence). This CDR3 has 13 residues.

This clonotype was observed a handful of times. CDR3 DNA: TGTGCCAGCTCACCACCCGGCACCCTCGGGACTGAAGCTTTCTTT. It is translated as CASSPPGTLGTEAFF. The chain joins TRBV18 to TRBJ1-1; D gene unclear. CDR1 KGHSH and CDR2 LQKENI come from the germline V gene. Trimming left V 0 bases short and J 5 bases short, with 13 bases between. The CDR3 contains 15 residues.

This clonotype was counted ten times or more. This chain joins TRBV18 and TRBJ2-1; D is uncertain. The germline gives CDR1 KGHSH, CDR2 LQKENI. The CDR3 loop spans 17 amino acids. V was shortened by 3 bases and J by 3 bases, with 18 bases between the two germline ends. This CDR3 reads CASSPLGLLPNYNEQFF. The CDR3, as DNA: TGTGCCAGCTCACCGCTTGGCCTCCTCCCTAACTACAATGAGCAGTTCTTC. The variable domain in full, with the rest retrieved from reference TRBV18 and TRBJ2-1, is NAGVMQNPRHLVRRRGQEARLRCSPMKGHSHVYWYRQLPEEGLKFMVYLQKENIIDESGMPKERFSAEFPKEGPSILRIQQVVRGDSAAYFCASSPLGLLPNYNEQFFGPGTRLTVL.

The rearrangement uses TRBV6-2 or TRBV6-3 and TRBJ2-7; the match to TRBD2 covers 7 bases. Germline values: CDR1 MNHEY, CDR2 SVGEGT. V was pared by 2 bases and J by 3 bases, with 7 bases of the junction left unmatched. This CDR3 comprises 15 residues. CDR3 in DNA: TGTGCCAGCAGTTACAAGCGGGGACCAATCTACGAGCAGTACTTC. This encodes CASSYKRGPIYEQYF.

V usage is TRBV25-1 and J usage is TRBJ2-3, with TRBD2 matching over 8 bases. J was trimmed by 3 bases and V by 0 bases; bases with no gene match: 8. Per the germline V gene, CDR1 is MGHDK and CDR2 is SYGVNS. This CDR3 has 17 amino acids. CDR3 nucleotides: TGTGCCAGCAGTGAATATATCGGGAGCGGGGGTACAGATACGCAGTATTTT. Translating it yields CASSEYIGSGGTDTQYF.

The chain employs TRBV18 and TRBJ1-5, with 8 bases lining up with TRBD1. Per germline, CDR1 KGHSH and CDR2 LQKENI. J gave up 1 base and V 3 bases, and 14 bases lay outside the gene matches. There are 19 residues in the CDR3. The CDR3 loop reads CASSPPFTGGLGSNQPQHF. The DNA for the CDR3 is TGTGCCAGCTCACCGCCATTTACAGGGGGTCTTGGGAGCAATCAGCCCCAGCATTTT.

This clonotype was picked up a small number of times. This chain joins TRBV12-5 and TRBJ2-1, with 9 bases lining up with TRBD2. CDR3 length: 14 amino acids. Germline CDR1 LGHNT, CDR2 FRNRAP. V trimming: 1 base; J trimming: 9 bases; junction bases outside the gene matches: 4. CDR3 sequence (DNA): TGTGCTAGTGGTTTGGCCGGGACTAGCAGTGAGCAGTTCTTC. It encodes CASGLAGTSSEQFF.

The table lists this clonotype with a count of one. The chain uses TRBV5-6 and TRBJ2-2; no reliable D call. V dropped 1 base and J dropped 6 bases, with 13 bases sitting between them. CDR1 SGHDT and CDR2 YYEEEE come from the germline V gene. The CDR3 is 15 amino acids. The CDR3 loop reads CASSLRVVSPGELFF. The CDR3 DNA reads as TGTGCCAGCAGCTTGCGTGTAGTATCTCCCGGGGAGCTGTTTTTT. Looking up the rest from reference TRBV5-6 and TRBJ2-2 gives the full variable domain: DAGVTQSPTHLIKTRGQQVTLRCSPKSGHDTVSWYQQALGQGPQFIFQYYEEEERQRGNFPDRFSGHQFPNYSSELNVNALLLGDSALYLCASSLRVVSPGELFFGEGSRLTVL.

This clonotype was seen more than once but under ten times. This rearrangement joins TRBV10-3 to TRBJ1-3, with D possibly TRBD1 on 6 matching bases. V was clipped by 3 bases and J by 4 bases, with 10 bases between them. CDR3 length: 14 residues. From germline, CDR1 is ENHRY and CDR2 SYGVKD. CDR3 nucleotides: TGTGCCATCAGTGACGCAGGGGCGGGAAACACCATATATTTT. Translated, it gives CAISDAGAGNTIYF.

This clonotype has only a few counts. J is TRBJ1-5 and V is TRBV5-5, with unresolved D. The V end was cut by 4 bases, the J end by 4 bases, with 12 bases between. The CDR3 extends over 14 amino acids. The germline gives CDR1 SGHKS, CDR2 YYEKEE (reference sequence). CDR3: CASSLITGNQPQHF. The CDR3 nucleotides are TGTGCCAGCAGCCTCATCACGGGTAATCAGCCCCAGCATTTT.

This clonotype was seen a few times. This chain connects TRBV28 to TRBJ2-3; TRBD2 matches at 11 bases. This CDR3 contains 16 residues. V shed 5 bases and J 5 bases; nucleotides not matched to a gene: 9. Germline CDR1 reads MDHEN; CDR2 reads SYDVKM. CDR3 region: CASSETSGRSVDTQYF. CDR3 in DNA: TGTGCCAGCAGTGAAACTAGCGGGAGATCGGTAGATACGCAGTATTTT.

This clonotype occurred a few times. The chain links TRBV6-5 to TRBJ2-2; no reliable D call. Germline V gene sequence: CDR1 MNHEY, CDR2 SVGAGI. There are 11 residues in the CDR3. The V gene lost 7 bases and the J gene lost 7 bases, with 7 bases spanning the gap. This CDR3 reads CASTLGGELFF. For the CDR3, the DNA is TGTGCCAGCACCCTTGGCGGGGAGCTGTTTTTT.

The CDR3 DNA sequence: TGCGCCAGCAGCCAAGAGGGGAAGGACTCCTACGAGCAGTACTTC. Its translation is CASSQEGKDSYEQYF. The genes are TRBV4-3 and TRBJ2-7; D not certain. V lost 0 bases, J lost 0 bases, and 9 bases lay in between. This CDR3 has 15 amino acids. CDR1 LGHNA and CDR2 YSLEER come from the germline V gene.

The chain couples TRBV7-2 to TRBJ2-3, with D tentatively TRBD1 (6 bases). The V and J ends lost 5 bases and 3 bases respectively, with 12 bases between them. This CDR3 spans 14 amino acids. CDR1 and CDR2 (germline): SGHTA, FQGNSA. In nucleotides, the CDR3 is TGTGCCAGCAGCACGCCGGGACAAACAGATACGCAGTATTTT. Its protein product is CASSTPGQTDTQYF.